A single sample is the source of the 22 T cell receptor beta chains below, sequenced in a study of beta chain features in type 1 diabetes. Broader study findings: When Type 1 diabetes patients were examined, their TCRB CDR3s proved moderately but significantly shorter in all four CD4+ subsets.

The whole isolated RNA underwent reverse transcription, so sequencing captured expressed TCRB transcripts. The method was immunoSEQ multiplex PCR; TCRdb's version includes in-frame clones alone and lacks a portion of them. The repertoire holds some 120,000 clones, with approximately 15% as singletons. No antigens are known for them. The sample was central memory CD4+ T cells from blood. Receptors were obtained from a man younger than 30 with type 1 diabetes.

This clone was seen a few times. V is TRBV5-1 and J is TRBJ2-2; TRBD1 agrees at 9 bases. This CDR3 is built from 15 residues. The germline CDR1 and CDR2 sequences are SGHRS and YFSETQ. With 2 bases clipped from V and 6 bases from J, the junction kept 5 bases outside the gene matches. CDR3 nucleotides: TGCGCCAGCAGCTTCGTACAGGGGGCGTCCGGGGAGCTGTTTTTT. Protein product: CASSFVQGASGELFF.

A note on this clone: At one boundary the junction diverges from the germline segment, which might be a read error. The genes are TRBV7-7 and TRBJ2-7; D may be TRBD1 (6 bases). The CDR3 length is 14 residues. In germline, CDR1 is SSHAT, CDR2 FNYEAQ (reference sequence). For the CDR3, the DNA is TGTGCTAGCAGCCAAGGAAGGGGGAACTACGAGCAGTACTTC. This codes for CASSQGRGNYEQYF.

This clone occurred a few times. This chain connects TRBV5-4 to TRBJ2-5; D remains unclear. V was clipped by 4 bases and J by 0 bases, with 4 bases between them. The CDR3 has 12 amino acids. In germline, CDR1 is SGHNT, CDR2 YYREEE (reference sequence). The CDR3 spells CASSPYQETQYF. The CDR3 DNA sequence: TGTGCCAGCAGCCCTTACCAAGAGACCCAGTACTTC.

The chain carries TRBV5-1 and TRBJ2-1; 8 bases map to TRBD2. Looked up from germline, CDR1 is SGHRS and CDR2 is YFSETQ. The V gene end was trimmed by 4 bases and the J gene end by 4 bases; junction bases not matched to a gene: 7. CDR3 length equals 15 residues. In nucleotides, the CDR3 is TGCGCCAGCAGCCCTAGCGGGCCTGGATACAATGAGCAGTTCTTC. Its translation: CASSPSGPGYNEQFF.

The chain recombines TRBV2 with TRBJ2-7; 9 bases agree with TRBD1. The V gene's germline CDR1 is SNHLY and CDR2 FYNNEI. V lost 7 bases, J lost 9 bases, and 13 bases stayed unmatched. The CDR3 runs to 14 residues. This CDR3 is CASTREQGAPWQYF. In nucleotides, the CDR3 is TGTGCCAGCACCCGGGAACAGGGGGCTCCTTGGCAGTACTTC.

This clone was counted between two and nine times. The V and J genes are TRBV28 and TRBJ1-2, with D tentatively TRBD1 (5 bases). Trimming removed 7 bases at V and 8 bases at J, with 23 bases between. CDR1 MDHEN and CDR2 SYDVKM come from the germline V gene. This CDR3 has 15 amino acids. CDR3 nucleotide sequence: TGTGCCAGCACCTCGCGGGTAGGGACTACTTGGGGCTACACCTTC. Translation gives CASTSRVGTTWGYTF.

This clone was detected many times. The V call is TRBV2, the J call TRBJ1-4, with D perhaps matching TRBD1 (6 bases). The CDR3 spans 14 residues. V shed 5 bases and J shed 5 bases, with 12 bases lying between them. Per germline, CDR1 SNHLY and CDR2 FYNNEI. Here the CDR3 DNA reads TGTGCCAGCAGTTCACAGGGCCGAAATGAAAAACTGTTTTTT. It is translated as CASSSQGRNEKLFF.

This clone was found a few times. V is TRBV18 and J is TRBJ1-1, with D unclear. Between the trimmed V and J ends, which lost 4 bases and 6 bases, there was a span of 18 bases. From germline, CDR1 is KGHSH and CDR2 LQKENI. The CDR3 length is 15 residues. The DNA for the CDR3 is TGTGCCAGCTCACGAGCGGTTATTTCAGGAGCTGAAGCTTTCTTT. Its protein is CASSRAVISGAEAFF.

This clone was detected a few times. The CDR3 DNA is TGTGCCAGCAGCGCTAGCGGGGTTAGCACAGATACGCAGTATTTT. Translating gives CASSASGVSTDTQYF. The chain combines TRBV9 with TRBJ2-3; TRBD2 agrees at 9 bases. CDR1 SGDLS and CDR2 YYNGEE come from the germline V gene. V shed 3 bases, J shed 0 bases, and the junction held 2 bases outside the gene matches. The CDR3 runs to 15 residues.

Concerning this clone: Other DNA sequences within the sample encode an identical CDR3. The V call is TRBV27, the J call TRBJ2-3; no clear D gene. The CDR3 has 14 amino acids. The V gene lost 3 bases and the J gene lost 2 bases, with 9 bases spanning the gap. Germline V gives CDR1 MNHEY, CDR2 SMNVEV (reference sequence). CDR3 DNA: TGTGCCAGCAGTTTCGGACCACACACAGATACGCAGTATTTT. As protein: CASSFGPHTDTQYF.

As regards this clone: One end of the junction varies from germline; a read error may be responsible. The chain uses TRBV7-7 and TRBJ1-1; D not certain. The CDR3 runs 13 residues. Germline V gene lookup returns CDR1 SSHAT and CDR2 FNYEAQ (reference sequence). The DNA of the CDR3 is TGTGCTAGCAGCTTTTCCAGAGACACTGAAGCTTTCTTT. The encoded protein is CASSFSRDTEAFF.

The chain has TRBV14 and TRBJ2-5; D remains ambiguous. Per germline, CDR1 SGHDN and CDR2 FVKESK. V lost 2 bases to trimming and J lost 1 base, with 5 bases between them. CDR3 size: 13 residues. The CDR3, as DNA: TGTGCCAGCAGCCAACCTTTCCAAGAGACCCAGTACTTC. Encoded protein: CASSQPFQETQYF.

Comments on this clone: This sequence is one base from a far larger clone and is likely a read error. V gene TRBV29-1 combines with J gene TRBJ2-2, with D tentatively TRBD1 (6 bases). The ends were cut back, 7 bases at V and 5 bases at J, with 20 bases in the middle. This CDR3 comprises 15 residues. The germline V gene encodes CDR1 SQVTM and CDR2 ANQGSEA. The CDR3: CSGRQVADWTGELFF. The CDR3 DNA reads TGCAGCGGGAGACAGGTGGCGGACTGGACCGGGGAGCTGTTTTTT.

The chain joins TRBV21-1 to TRBJ1-2. TRBV21-1 is a pseudogene. The CDR3 spans 15 residues. The chain's CDR3 is CASSKAHVGGGGYTF. CDR3 in DNA: TGTGCCAGCAGCAAAGCGCATGTGGGTGGAGGTGGCTACACCTTC.

The rearrangement links TRBV7-8 to TRBJ2-3; D may be TRBD1 (6 bases). CDR1 and CDR2 from the germline V gene are SGHVS and FQNEAQ. The V end was cut by 3 bases, the J end by 2 bases, with 12 bases between. This CDR3 contains 15 residues. CDR3 protein: CASSFRTDFTDTQYF. In DNA, the CDR3 is TGTGCCAGCAGCTTCAGGACAGACTTCACAGATACGCAGTATTTT.

The V gene is TRBV13, the J gene TRBJ2-7; TRBD2 matches 11 bases. Germline assignment: CDR1 PRHDT and CDR2 FYEKMQ (reference sequence). V lost 6 bases to trimming and J lost 1 base; unmatched junction nucleotides: 5. The CDR3 consists of 15 residues. This CDR3 is CASSSGTSGSYEQYF. CDR3 bases: TGTGCCAGCAGTTCAGGGACTAGCGGTTCCTACGAGCAGTACTTC.

This clone has more than one count but fewer than ten. This chain links TRBV5-6 with TRBJ1-2; the D is unclear. The CDR3 runs 11 residues. Germline V gives CDR1 SGHDT, CDR2 YYEEEE. Trimming removed 1 base from V and 6 bases from J, with 4 bases in between. The CDR3: CASSLQDGYTF. CDR3 coding DNA: TGTGCCAGCAGCTTGCAGGATGGCTACACCTTC.

This clone has just a few counts. This chain connects TRBV30 to TRBJ1-4; D is unresolved. V lost 3 bases and J lost 8, with 16 bases in between. This CDR3 region has 14 residues. CDR1 is GTSNPN and CDR2 is SVGIG in the germline V gene (reference sequence). DNA for the CDR3: TGTGCCTGGAGATGGTGGTCGGCCGGGGAAAAACTGTTTTTT. Encoded protein: CAWRWWSAGEKLFF.

This clone has a handful of counts. The genes are TRBV7-2 and TRBJ2-1, with a possible D match to TRBD1 (5 bases). In germline, CDR1 is SGHTA, CDR2 FQGNSA. Trimming took 5 bases from V and 0 from J, leaving 5 bases between them. The CDR3 runs 13 residues. Here the CDR3 reads CASSDSSYNEQFF. The DNA for the CDR3 is TGTGCCAGCAGCGACAGCTCCTACAATGAGCAGTTCTTC.

The rearrangement uses TRBV5-6 and TRBJ1-2; TRBD1 matches at 9 bases. Germline CDR1 reads SGHDT; CDR2 reads YYEEEE. This CDR3 is 15 amino acids long. V dropped 2 bases and J dropped 2; count of bases not matched to a gene: 4. CDR3: CASSFGDRVNYGYTF. The CDR3, as DNA: TGTGCCAGCAGCTTTGGGGACAGGGTAAACTATGGCTACACCTTC.

This chain links TRBV5-6 with TRBJ1-2, with 9 nucleotides matching TRBD1. V shed 2 bases, J shed 1 base, and the junction held 3 bases outside the gene matches. CDR3 length equals 15 residues. Per the germline V gene, CDR1 is SGHDT and CDR2 is YYEEEE. CDR3 DNA: TGTGCCAGCAGCTTCCGGGACAGGGTTAACTATGGCTACACCTTC. It is translated as CASSFRDRVNYGYTF.

This clone was observed once. This sequence joins TRBV5-6 and TRBJ1-2; D is uncertain. From germline, CDR1 is SGHDT and CDR2 YYEEEE. The CDR3 extends over 14 amino acids. Trimming cost V 4 bases and J 3 bases, with 13 bases left between them. CDR3 amino acids: CASSPLSGYYGYTF. DNA for the CDR3: TGTGCCAGCAGCCCCCTTTCCGGCTACTATGGCTACACCTTC. Using reference TRBV5-6 and TRBJ1-2 for the parts outside the CDR3, the full variable domain is DAGVTQSPTHLIKTRGQQVTLRCSPKSGHDTVSWYQQALGQGPQFIFQYYEEEERQRGNFPDRFSGHQFPNYSSELNVNALLLGDSALYLCASSPLSGYYGYTFGSGTRLTVV.